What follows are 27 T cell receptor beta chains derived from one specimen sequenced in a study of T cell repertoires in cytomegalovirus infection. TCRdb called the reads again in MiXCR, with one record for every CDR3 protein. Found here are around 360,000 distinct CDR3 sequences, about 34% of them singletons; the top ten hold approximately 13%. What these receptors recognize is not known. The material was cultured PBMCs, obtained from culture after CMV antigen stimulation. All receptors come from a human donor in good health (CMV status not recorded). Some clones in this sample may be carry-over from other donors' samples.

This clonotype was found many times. This CDR3 is CASSLGVGGSYNEQFF. The CDR3, as DNA: TGTGCCAGCAGCTTAGGGGTCGGGGGGAGCTACAATGAGCAGTTCTTC. The V and J genes are TRBV7-2 and TRBJ2-1, with 7 bases identical to TRBD2. The length of the CDR3 is 16 residues. After removal of 1 base from V and 3 bases from J, the junction contained 6 bases not matched to a gene. Germline V gene lookup returns CDR1 SGHTA and CDR2 FQGNSA.

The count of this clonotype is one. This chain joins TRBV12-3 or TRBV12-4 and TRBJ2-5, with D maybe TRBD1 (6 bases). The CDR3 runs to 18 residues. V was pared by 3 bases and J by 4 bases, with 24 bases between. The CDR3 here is CASSLVMGGTGWGETQYF. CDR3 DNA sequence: TGTGCCAGCAGTTTGGTAATGGGCGGAACAGGGTGGGGAGAGACCCAGTACTTC.

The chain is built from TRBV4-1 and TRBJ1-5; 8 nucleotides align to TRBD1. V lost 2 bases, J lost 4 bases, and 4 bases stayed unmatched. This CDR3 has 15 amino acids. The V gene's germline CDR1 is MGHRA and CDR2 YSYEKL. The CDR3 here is CASSQPRQGNQPQHF. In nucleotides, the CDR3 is TGCGCCAGCAGCCAACCTCGACAGGGGAATCAGCCCCAGCATTTT.

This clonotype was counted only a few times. CDR3 sequence reads: CASSLGAGGYEQYV. The CDR3 DNA sequence: TGTGCCAGCAGCTTAGGGGCGGGAGGGTACGAGCAGTACGTC. The chain recombines TRBV7-2 with TRBJ2-7, with 9 positions matching TRBD2. CDR1 and CDR2 from the germline V gene are SGHTA and FQGNSA. This CDR3 comprises 14 residues. The V and J ends lost 1 base and 4 bases, in that order; junction bases with no gene match: 2.

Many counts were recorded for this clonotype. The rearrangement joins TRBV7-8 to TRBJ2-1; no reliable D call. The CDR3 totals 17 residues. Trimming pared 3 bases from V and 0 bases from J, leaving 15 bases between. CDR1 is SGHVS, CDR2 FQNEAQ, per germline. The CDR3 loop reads CASSFRRRPSSYNEQFF. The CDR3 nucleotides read TGTGCCAGCAGCTTTAGACGGCGGCCAAGCTCCTACAATGAGCAGTTCTTC.

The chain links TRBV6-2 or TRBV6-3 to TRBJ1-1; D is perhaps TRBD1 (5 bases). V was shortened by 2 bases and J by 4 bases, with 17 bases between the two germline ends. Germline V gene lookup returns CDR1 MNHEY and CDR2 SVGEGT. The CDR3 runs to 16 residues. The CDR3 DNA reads TGTGCCAGCAGTTACGAGGGGAAGTGGGTAGCCACTGAAGCTTTCTTT. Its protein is CASSYEGKWVATEAFF.

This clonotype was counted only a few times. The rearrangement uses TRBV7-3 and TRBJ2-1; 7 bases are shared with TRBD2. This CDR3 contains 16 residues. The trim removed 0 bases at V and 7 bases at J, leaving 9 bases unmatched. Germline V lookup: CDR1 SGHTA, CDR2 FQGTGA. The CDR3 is CASSLTAVRERNEQFF. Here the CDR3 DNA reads TGTGCCAGCAGCTTAACCGCGGTGCGGGAGAGGAATGAGCAGTTCTTC.

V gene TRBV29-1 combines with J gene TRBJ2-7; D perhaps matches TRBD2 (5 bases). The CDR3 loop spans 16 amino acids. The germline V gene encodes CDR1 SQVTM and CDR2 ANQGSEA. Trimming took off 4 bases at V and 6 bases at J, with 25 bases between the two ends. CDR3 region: CSVVSPTWGEVLEQYF. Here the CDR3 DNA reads TGCAGCGTTGTCAGCCCCACATGGGGAGAAGTCCTCGAGCAGTACTTC.

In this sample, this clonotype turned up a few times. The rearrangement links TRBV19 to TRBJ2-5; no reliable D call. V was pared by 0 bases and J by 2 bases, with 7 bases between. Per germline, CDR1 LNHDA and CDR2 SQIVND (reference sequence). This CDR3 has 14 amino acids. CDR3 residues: CASSIDRRQETQYF. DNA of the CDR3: TGTGCCAGTAGTATAGATCGGCGGCAAGAGACCCAGTACTTC.

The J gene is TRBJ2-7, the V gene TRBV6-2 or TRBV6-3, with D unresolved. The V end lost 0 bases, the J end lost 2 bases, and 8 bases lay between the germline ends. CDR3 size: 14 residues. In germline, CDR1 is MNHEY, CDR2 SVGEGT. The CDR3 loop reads CASSYSRATYEQYV. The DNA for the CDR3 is TGTGCCAGCAGTTACTCTCGAGCAACCTACGAGCAGTACGTC.

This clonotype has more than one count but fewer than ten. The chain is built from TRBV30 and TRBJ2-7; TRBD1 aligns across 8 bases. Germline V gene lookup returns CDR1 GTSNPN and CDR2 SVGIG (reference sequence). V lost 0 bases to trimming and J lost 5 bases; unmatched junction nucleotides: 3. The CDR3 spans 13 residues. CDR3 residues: CAWSVQGGHEQYV. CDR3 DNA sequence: TGTGCCTGGAGTGTACAGGGGGGACACGAGCAGTACGTC.

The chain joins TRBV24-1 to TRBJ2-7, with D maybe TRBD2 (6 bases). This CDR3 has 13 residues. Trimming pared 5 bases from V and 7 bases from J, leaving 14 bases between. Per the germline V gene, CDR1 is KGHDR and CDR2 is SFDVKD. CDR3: CATSARVAGEQYF. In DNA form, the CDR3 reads TGTGCCACCAGTGCCAGGGTTGCGGGAGAGCAGTACTTC.

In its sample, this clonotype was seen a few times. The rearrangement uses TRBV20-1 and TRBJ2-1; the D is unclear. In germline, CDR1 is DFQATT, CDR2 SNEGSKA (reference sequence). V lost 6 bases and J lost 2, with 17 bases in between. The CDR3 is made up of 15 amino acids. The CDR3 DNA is TGCAGTGCCTCCAATGTAGCCCCTGCCTACAATGAGCAGTTCTTC. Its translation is CSASNVAPAYNEQFF.

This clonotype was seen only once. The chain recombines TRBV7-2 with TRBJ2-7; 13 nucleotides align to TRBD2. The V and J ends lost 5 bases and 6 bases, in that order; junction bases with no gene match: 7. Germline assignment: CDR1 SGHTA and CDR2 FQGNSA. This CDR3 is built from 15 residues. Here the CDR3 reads CASSGRTSGRGEQYF. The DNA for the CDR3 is TGTGCCAGCAGCGGTAGGACTAGCGGGAGAGGCGAGCAGTACTTC. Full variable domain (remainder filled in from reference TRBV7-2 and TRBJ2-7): GAGVSQSPSNKVTEKGKDVELRCDPISGHTALYWYRQSLGQGLEFLIYFQGNSAPDKSGLPSDRFSAERTGGSVSTLTIQRTQQEDSAVYLCASSGRTSGRGEQYFGPGTRLTVT.

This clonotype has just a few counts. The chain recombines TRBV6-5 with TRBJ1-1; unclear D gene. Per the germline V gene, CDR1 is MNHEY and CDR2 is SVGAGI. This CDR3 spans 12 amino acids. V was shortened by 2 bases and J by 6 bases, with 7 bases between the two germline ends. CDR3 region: CASSYNTAEAFF. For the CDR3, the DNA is TGTGCCAGCAGTTACAATACAGCTGAAGCTTTCTTT.

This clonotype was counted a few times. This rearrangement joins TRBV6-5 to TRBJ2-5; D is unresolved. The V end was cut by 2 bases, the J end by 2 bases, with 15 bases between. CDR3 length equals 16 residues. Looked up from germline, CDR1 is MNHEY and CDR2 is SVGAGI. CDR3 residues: CASSYEARDRQETQYF. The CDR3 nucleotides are TGTGCCAGCAGTTACGAGGCGCGAGACCGTCAAGAGACCCAGTACTTC.

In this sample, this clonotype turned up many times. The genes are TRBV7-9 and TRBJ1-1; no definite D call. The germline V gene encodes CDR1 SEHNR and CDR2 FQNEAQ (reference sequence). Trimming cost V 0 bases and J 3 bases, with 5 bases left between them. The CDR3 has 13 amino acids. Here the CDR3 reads CASSLAYDTEAFF. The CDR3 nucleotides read TGTGCCAGCAGCTTAGCATATGACACTGAAGCTTTCTTT.

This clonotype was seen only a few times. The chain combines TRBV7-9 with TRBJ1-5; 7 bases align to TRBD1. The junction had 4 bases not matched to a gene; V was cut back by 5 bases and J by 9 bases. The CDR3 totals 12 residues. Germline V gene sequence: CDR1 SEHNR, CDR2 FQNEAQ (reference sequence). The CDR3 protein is CASSATGTPQHF. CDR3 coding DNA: TGTGCCAGCAGCGCGACAGGGACGCCCCAGCATTTT.

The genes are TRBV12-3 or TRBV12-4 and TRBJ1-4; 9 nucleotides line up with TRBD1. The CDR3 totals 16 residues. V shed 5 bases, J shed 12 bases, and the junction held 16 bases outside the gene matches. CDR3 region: CASSKFPGQGMSELFF. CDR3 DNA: TGTGCCAGCAGTAAGTTCCCGGGACAGGGCATGTCTGAACTGTTTTTT.

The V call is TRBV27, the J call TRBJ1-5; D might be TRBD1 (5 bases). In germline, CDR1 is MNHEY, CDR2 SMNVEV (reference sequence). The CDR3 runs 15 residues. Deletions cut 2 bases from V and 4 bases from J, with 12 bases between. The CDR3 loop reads CASSLVGGRNQPQHF. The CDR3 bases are TGTGCCAGCAGTTTAGTCGGGGGACGTAATCAGCCCCAGCATTTT.

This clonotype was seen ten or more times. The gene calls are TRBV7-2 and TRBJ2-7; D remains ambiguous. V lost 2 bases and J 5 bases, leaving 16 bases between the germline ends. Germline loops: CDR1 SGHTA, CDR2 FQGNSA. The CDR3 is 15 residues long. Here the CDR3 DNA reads TGTGCCAGCAGCTTAAACAAGAGAGTGAGGAACGAGCAGTACTTC. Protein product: CASSLNKRVRNEQYF.

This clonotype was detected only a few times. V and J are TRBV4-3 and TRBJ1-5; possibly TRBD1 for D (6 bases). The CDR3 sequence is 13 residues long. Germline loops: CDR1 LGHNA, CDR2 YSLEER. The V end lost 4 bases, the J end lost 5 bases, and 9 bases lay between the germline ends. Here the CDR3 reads CASSRYRDQPQHF. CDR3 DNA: TGCGCCAGCAGCCGGTACAGGGATCAGCCCCAGCATTTT.

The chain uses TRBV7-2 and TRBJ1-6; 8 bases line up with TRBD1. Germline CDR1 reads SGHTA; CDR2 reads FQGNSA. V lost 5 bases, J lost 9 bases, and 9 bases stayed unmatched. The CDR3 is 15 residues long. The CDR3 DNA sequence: TGTGCCAGCAGCGTAGGCACAGGGGGAGGTTCACCCCTCCACTTT. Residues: CASSVGTGGGSPLHF.

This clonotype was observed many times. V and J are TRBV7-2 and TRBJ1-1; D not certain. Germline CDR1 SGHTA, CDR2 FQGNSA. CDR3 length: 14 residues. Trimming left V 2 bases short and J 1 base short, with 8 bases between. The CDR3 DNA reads TGTGCCAGCAGCTTATCTCGGGGGAACACTGAAGCTTTCTTT. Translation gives CASSLSRGNTEAFF.

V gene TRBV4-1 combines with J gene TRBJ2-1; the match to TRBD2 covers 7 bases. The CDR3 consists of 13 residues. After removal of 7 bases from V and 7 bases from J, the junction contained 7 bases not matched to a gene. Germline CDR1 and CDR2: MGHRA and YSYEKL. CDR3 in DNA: TGCGCCAGCACCGGAGGGAGGGGAAATGAGCAGTTCTTC. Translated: CASTGGRGNEQFF.

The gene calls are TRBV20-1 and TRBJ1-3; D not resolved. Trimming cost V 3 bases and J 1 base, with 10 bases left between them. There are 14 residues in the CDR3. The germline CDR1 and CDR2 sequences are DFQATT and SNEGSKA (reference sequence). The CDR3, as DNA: TGCAGTGCTAGGGGGTCGGGGTCTGGAAACACCATATATTTT. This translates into CSARGSGSGNTIYF.

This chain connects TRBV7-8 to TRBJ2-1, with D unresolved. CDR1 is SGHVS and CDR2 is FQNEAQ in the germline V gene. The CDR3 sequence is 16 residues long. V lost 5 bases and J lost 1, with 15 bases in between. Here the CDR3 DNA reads TGTGCCAGCAGCCCGAACCCGGGTGTGTCCTACAATGAGCAGTTCTTC. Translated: CASSPNPGVSYNEQFF. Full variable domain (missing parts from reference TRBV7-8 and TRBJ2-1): GAGVSQSPRYKVAKRGQDVALRCDPISGHVSLFWYQQALGQGPEFLTYFQNEAQLDKSGLPSDRFFAERPEGSVSTLKIQRTQQEDSAVYLCASSPNPGVSYNEQFFGPGTRLTVL.